The T cell receptor beta chain described here comes from a study of memory B cells and T cells in multiple sclerosis. The method was immunoSEQ multiplex PCR; TCRdb's version includes in-frame clones alone and lacks a portion of them. The table shows tens of thousands of clones, with roughly 86% occurring only once. About this clone itself: What it recognizes is unknown.

Stimulus-free culture yielded autoproliferating CFSE-dim and non-proliferating CFSE-high T cells, each sequenced separately. Cultures began with about 4.6x10^7 CFSE-labeled PBMCs, unstimulated for 7 days, with replicate wells pooled. Without exogenous stimuli, around 0.55 uM CFSE-labeled PBMCs were cultured serum-free. The CDR3 has 16 amino acids. Germline V gene sequence: CDR1 LNHDA, CDR2 SQIVND (reference sequence). V was clipped by 7 bases and J by 0 bases, with 18 bases between them. The chain uses TRBV19 and TRBJ1-2, with D perhaps matching TRBD1 (5 bases). Sequenced material: PBMCs from blood kept in culture. This receptor was obtained from a human donor with multiple sclerosis. CDR3 DNA sequence: TGTGCCAGTACCATAGAACGAACAGGCACTAACTATGGCTACACCTTC. This sequence encodes CASTIERTGTNYGYTF.